The next 32 T cell receptor beta chains were all read from a single sample in a study of early T cells in non-severe SARS-CoV-2 infection. MiXCR, run by TCRdb on the 5' RACE reads, gives a single entry per CDR3 protein. Of about 77,000 distinct CDR3 sequences listed, roughly 16% are singletons. The specimen was whole blood. These receptors were obtained from an adult who was a healthcare worker with PCR-confirmed SARS-CoV-2 infection or an uninfected control (not recorded which).

This clonotype was counted at least ten times. The genes are TRBV7-9 and TRBJ2-5; either TRBD1 or TRBD2 may supply D (5 bases each). The CDR3 contains 16 residues. CDR1 and CDR2 (germline): SEHNR, FQNEAQ (reference sequence). Trimming pared 5 bases from V and 1 base from J, leaving 17 bases between. The CDR3 protein is CASSPRAGLLQETQYF. CDR3 nucleotide sequence: TGTGCCAGCAGCCCCAGGGCGGGCCTTCTCCAAGAGACCCAGTACTTC.

This clonotype came up a few times. The V call is TRBV12-2, the J call TRBJ2-5; no check of the table's D call, TRBD2, against the DNA was made. TRBV12-2 is flagged as a pseudogene. The CDR3 is 18 residues long. CDR3 DNA sequence: TGTGCAAGTCGCTCCCGACTAGCGGGGGCACTGTCACAAGAGACCCAGTACTTC. The encoded protein is CASRSRLAGALSQETQYF.

J is TRBJ2-7 and V is TRBV20-1, with D tentatively TRBD2 (5 bases). V shed 4 bases and J shed 3 bases, with 10 bases lying between them. The CDR3 totals 12 residues. CDR1 is DFQATT, CDR2 SNEGSKA, per germline (reference sequence). The CDR3 loop is CSAIGEGYEQYF. CDR3 DNA sequence: TGCAGTGCTATCGGAGAGGGCTACGAGCAGTACTTC.

Turning to this clonotype: This may stem from a read error, because a much larger clone lies one nucleotide away. The gene calls are TRBV3-1 and TRBJ2-1; 10 nucleotides match TRBD2. From germline, CDR1 is LGHDT and CDR2 YNNKEL (reference sequence). The CDR3 spans 14 residues. Trimming cost V 4 bases and J 10 bases; bases outside gene matches: 7. The CDR3 loop reads CASSRAGGSSEQFF. CDR3 nucleotide sequence: TGTGCCAGCAGCCGAGCGGGAGGGTCCTCCGAGCAGTTCTTC.

The sample holds many counts of this clonotype. The chain links TRBV7-8 to TRBJ1-5; 7 nucleotides align to TRBD1. This CDR3 region has 16 residues. Unmatched junction bases numbered 8, after V lost 5 bases and J lost 1 base. Germline V CDR1 and CDR2: SGHVS, FQNEAQ. CDR3 sequence reads: CASSRDSGGSNQPQHF. The CDR3 DNA sequence: TGTGCCAGCAGCAGGGACAGCGGGGGAAGCAATCAGCCCCAGCATTTT.

As to this clonotype: One junction end does not reproduce the germline sequence, and a read error may be involved. J is TRBJ2-1 and V is TRBV20-1, with D perhaps TRBD1 or TRBD2 (5 bases each). Germline assignment: CDR1 DFQATT and CDR2 SNEGSKA (reference sequence). This CDR3 region has 17 residues. CDR3 nucleotides: TGCAGTGCTAGAGATCGAGGAGGACAAACCATTCGCAATGAACAGTTCTTC. This gives the protein CSARDRGGQTIRNEQFF.

This chain uses TRBV9 with TRBJ1-3, with D possibly being TRBD1 (6 bases). Germline CDR1 and CDR2: SGDLS and YYNGEE. This CDR3 has 13 amino acids. Trimming shortened V by 5 bases and J by 1 base, and 7 bases separated the two germline ends. DNA of the CDR3: TGTGCCAGCAGTCAGGGGTCTGGAAACACCATATATTTT. Amino acid sequence: CASSQGSGNTIYF.

This chain connects TRBV5-1 to TRBJ2-7, with D maybe TRBD2 (6 bases). Trimming removed 4 bases from V and 5 bases from J, with 10 bases in between. The CDR3 contains 12 residues. Germline V lookup: CDR1 SGHRS, CDR2 YFSETQ. This chain's CDR3 is CASSPGTHEQYF. The CDR3, as DNA: TGCGCCAGCAGCCCGGGGACTCACGAGCAGTACTTC.

The V gene is TRBV7-9, the J gene TRBJ2-7, with D perhaps matching TRBD1 (7 bases). This CDR3 has 14 residues. The V gene lost 2 bases and the J gene lost 3 bases, with 11 bases spanning the gap. The germline V gene has CDR1 SEHNR and CDR2 FQNEAQ (reference sequence). Written as DNA, the CDR3 is TGTGCCAGCAGCTTACAGGGGGAGGTCTACGAGCAGTACTTC. The encoded protein is CASSLQGEVYEQYF.

This clonotype was counted between two and nine times. The rearrangement joins TRBV12-3 or TRBV12-4 to TRBJ1-2; D not resolved. Trimming removed 1 base from V and 0 bases from J, with 9 bases in between. This CDR3 region has 15 residues. The CDR3 nucleotides are TGTGCCAGCAGTTTAGGTGGGAGCGCTAACTATGGCTACACCTTC. It specifies CASSLGGSANYGYTF.

The chain uses TRBV27 and TRBJ2-3; D gene uncertain. This CDR3 contains 12 residues. Germline V CDR1 and CDR2: MNHEY, SMNVEV (reference sequence). V was pared by 5 bases and J by 1 base, with 4 bases between. In DNA, the CDR3 is TGTGCCAGCAGTCCTCGCACAGATACGCAGTATTTT. Protein: CASSPRTDTQYF.

This clonotype was picked up many times. J is TRBJ1-2 and V is TRBV18; TRBD1 agrees at 7 bases. Germline V CDR1 and CDR2: KGHSH, LQKENI. V was pared by 2 bases and J by 8 bases, with 5 bases of the junction left unmatched. The CDR3 runs to 13 residues. The CDR3 region is CASSPEQGYGYTF. The CDR3 region has the DNA TGTGCCAGCTCACCAGAACAGGGGTACGGCTACACCTTC.

The chain has TRBV19 and TRBJ2-1; perhaps D is TRBD1 or TRBD2 (5 bases each). The V end was cut by 3 bases, the J end by 6 bases, with 6 bases between. Germline assignment: CDR1 LNHDA and CDR2 SQIVND (reference sequence). This CDR3 contains 12 residues. The CDR3 spells CASSMGVNEQFF. The CDR3 DNA follows: TGTGCCAGTAGTATGGGGGTCAATGAGCAGTTCTTC.

This sequence joins TRBV27 and TRBJ2-1, with 7 positions matching TRBD1. The CDR3 is 16 residues long. The V gene end was trimmed by 6 bases and the J gene end by 2 bases; junction bases not matched to a gene: 10. Germline assignment: CDR1 MNHEY and CDR2 SMNVEV (reference sequence). CDR3 nucleotide sequence: TGTGCCAGCAGCCCGAAACAGGGGATGACCTACAATGAGCAGTTCTTC. Amino acid sequence: CASSPKQGMTYNEQFF.

There are a few counts of this clonotype. The CDR3 DNA reads as TGTGCCAGCACTCTTGAGGGGGGCGACACTGAAGCTTTCTTT. It yields the protein CASTLEGGDTEAFF. The rearrangement joins TRBV12-3 or TRBV12-4 to TRBJ1-1; possible D gene TRBD1, 6 bases. Trimming shortened V by 7 bases and J by 3 bases, and 15 bases separated the two germline ends. The CDR3 is made up of 14 amino acids.

V and J are TRBV21-1 and TRBJ1-2; the D segment call TRBD1 is taken from the table without a DNA check. TRBV21-1 is annotated as a pseudogene. CDR3 size: 15 residues. The CDR3: CASSTTPGPHVGYTF. CDR3 nucleotides: TGTGCCAGCAGCACGACTCCGGGCCCCCATGTTGGCTACACCTTC.

The J gene is TRBJ1-3, the V gene TRBV7-9, with D hard to call. The CDR3 has 17 residues. Germline V CDR1 and CDR2: SEHNR, FQNEAQ (reference sequence). V lost 2 bases and J lost 0, with 14 bases in between. CDR3: CASSLTAGPISGNTIYF. The CDR3 nucleotides read TGTGCCAGCAGCTTAACGGCCGGCCCGATCTCTGGAAACACCATATATTTT.

This clonotype showed up just a few times. This chain joins TRBV7-2 and TRBJ2-1; 12 positions match TRBD2. The CDR3 consists of 17 residues. Germline trimming cut 5 bases from V and 10 bases from J; bases unmatched to any gene: 15. Germline V CDR1 and CDR2: SGHTA, FQGNSA. CDR3 region: CASSPAASGGAGKEQFF. The CDR3 nucleotides read TGTGCCAGCAGCCCAGCGGCTAGCGGGGGGGCAGGGAAGGAGCAGTTCTTC.

This clonotype was recorded at least ten times. The chain is built from TRBV12-3 or TRBV12-4 and TRBJ1-6; TRBD1 aligns across 9 bases. J was trimmed by 6 bases and V by 3 bases; bases with no gene match: 0. The CDR3 has 14 residues. This chain's CDR3 is CASSLGQGNSPLHF. In DNA form, the CDR3 reads TGTGCCAGCAGTTTGGGACAGGGTAATTCACCCCTCCACTTT.

The V gene is TRBV12-3 or TRBV12-4, the J gene TRBJ2-7, with 8 bases matching TRBD2. CDR3 length: 14 amino acids. V shed 6 bases and J 2 bases; nucleotides not matched to a gene: 6. In DNA form, the CDR3 reads TGTGCCAGCAGCTCGGGACTAGGAGCCTACGAGCAGTACTTC. Translating it yields CASSSGLGAYEQYF.

This clonotype was seen more than once but under ten times. This chain links TRBV12-3 or TRBV12-4 with TRBJ1-5; D ambiguous. Trimming left V 2 bases short and J 9 bases short, with 14 bases between. CDR3 length: 14 amino acids. The CDR3 protein is CASSLSGLLGPQHF. The CDR3 DNA is TGTGCCAGCAGTTTAAGCGGGCTCTTGGGGCCCCAGCATTTT.

Only a few counts were recorded for this clonotype. The rearrangement joins TRBV3-1 to TRBJ1-1, with a weak D call TRBD1 (5 bases). Trimming removed 3 bases at V and 3 bases at J, with 17 bases between. Germline V CDR1 and CDR2: LGHDT, YNNKEL (reference sequence). The length of the CDR3 is 16 residues. CDR3 loop: CASSQGLRVTDTEAFF. CDR3 DNA: TGTGCCAGCAGCCAGGGGCTAAGGGTGACGGACACTGAAGCTTTCTTT. The complete variable domain, with remaining parts taken from reference TRBV3-1 and TRBJ1-1, reads DTAVSQTPKYLVTQMGNDKSIKCEQNLGHDTMYWYKQDSKKFLKIMFSYNNKELIINETVPNRFSPKSPDKAHLNLHINSLELGDSAVYFCASSQGLRVTDTEAFFGQGTRLTVV.

This chain links TRBV9 with TRBJ2-5; D possibly corresponds to TRBD1 (6 bases). Germline CDR1 is SGDLS and CDR2 is YYNGEE. V was cut by 3 bases and J by 2 bases, with 11 bases left in between. The CDR3 sequence is 14 residues long. The chain's CDR3 is CASSAGVAQETQYF. Written as DNA, the CDR3 is TGTGCCAGCAGCGCAGGGGTAGCGCAAGAGACCCAGTACTTC.

The CDR3 nucleotides read TGCAGTGCTGCGGTGGGGGGCGCATCGGACTACACCTTC. It is translated as CSAAVGGASDYTF. This chain joins TRBV20-1 and TRBJ1-2; D may be TRBD1 (6 bases). The CDR3 is made up of 13 amino acids. Trimming took 5 bases from V and 10 from J, leaving 20 bases between them. CDR1 is DFQATT and CDR2 is SNEGSKA in the germline V gene (reference sequence).

This clonotype was detected only a few times. This chain links TRBV20-1 with TRBJ1-5, with 7 nucleotides matching TRBD1. This CDR3 has 15 residues. CDR1 and CDR2 from the germline V gene are DFQATT and SNEGSKA (reference sequence). V lost 1 base to trimming and J lost 1 base; unmatched junction nucleotides: 4. CDR3 nucleotide sequence: TGCAGTGCTAGAGGCTCGGGACAGAGCAATCAGCCCCAGCATTTT. Translating gives CSARGSGQSNQPQHF.

This clonotype was seen repeatedly, ten times or more. The rearrangement joins TRBV29-1 to TRBJ2-6, with no clear D. CDR1 and CDR2 from the germline V gene are SQVTM and ANQGSEA. V was clipped by 1 base and J by 0 bases, with 7 bases between them. The CDR3 spans 15 residues. DNA for the CDR3: TGCAGCGTTGAAGGCAGTCCCTCTGGGGCCAACGTCCTGACTTTC. Translated: CSVEGSPSGANVLTF.

The V gene is TRBV7-6, the J gene TRBJ2-2, with a weak D call TRBD1 (6 bases). The V and J ends lost 1 base and 2 bases respectively, with 14 bases between them. The CDR3 covers 17 residues. Germline CDR1 SGHVS, CDR2 FNYEAQ. CDR3 in DNA: TGTGCCAGCAGCTTAGTCCCCAGGGGTTCCAACACCGGGGAGCTGTTTTTT. As protein: CASSLVPRGSNTGELFF.

This clonotype was recorded many times. The rearrangement uses TRBV7-6 and TRBJ2-1; tentative D call: TRBD2 (5 bases). The CDR3 has 14 amino acids. Per the germline V gene, CDR1 is SGHVS and CDR2 is FNYEAQ. The V end was cut by 1 base, the J end by 1 base, with 5 bases between. In nucleotides, the CDR3 is TGTGCCAGCAGCTTAGGGAGGTCCTACAATGAGCAGTTCTTC. Amino acids: CASSLGRSYNEQFF.

V and J are TRBV24-1 and TRBJ1-5, with D uncertain. V was shortened by 4 bases and J by 4 bases, with 4 bases between the two germline ends. Per germline, CDR1 KGHDR and CDR2 SFDVKD. The CDR3 sequence is 12 residues long. CDR3 bases: TGTGCCACCAGTGACCATAATCAGCCCCAGCATTTT. It is translated as CATSDHNQPQHF.

This clonotype was detected a few times. The chain uses TRBV30 and TRBJ1-1, with D hard to call. Trimming stripped 0 bases from V and 1 base from J, with 12 bases between. Germline CDR1 is GTSNPN and CDR2 is SVGIG (reference sequence). The CDR3 has 15 amino acids. The CDR3 DNA is TGTGCCTGGAGTGTACTAGGAGTTGCGAACACTGAAGCTTTCTTT. It is translated as CAWSVLGVANTEAFF.

The gene calls are TRBV6-1 and TRBJ1-2; tentative D call: TRBD1 (5 bases). Trimming cost V 6 bases and J 4 bases, with 15 bases left between them. Per the germline V gene, CDR1 is MNHNS and CDR2 is SASEGT. CDR3 size: 14 residues. The DNA for the CDR3 is TGTGCCAGCAGAACAGAGTCTGGGGGCTATGGCTACACCTTC. This codes for CASRTESGGYGYTF.

This sequence joins TRBV6-6 and TRBJ2-2, with D possibly called TRBD1 or TRBD2 (6 bases each). The germline V gene encodes CDR1 MNHNY and CDR2 SVGAGI (reference sequence). This CDR3 is built from 15 residues. Trimming stripped 8 bases from V and 6 bases from J, with 19 bases between. The CDR3 region is CASGRTGTRPGELFF. DNA of the CDR3: TGTGCCAGCGGCCGAACAGGGACTCGACCCGGGGAGCTGTTTTTT.